This entry lists 5 T cell receptor beta chains sequenced from one sample in a study of blood T cells in healthy people across ages. It was with a sample-barcoded 5' primer and a J-beta primer mix that a second PCR of roughly 7 to 11 cycles was run. TCRdb passed the 5' RACE reads through MiXCR, listing each CDR3 protein once. The sample shows 1.5 million to 2 million distinct CDR3 sequences, roughly 49% of them seen only once. Sequencing was done on a sample of blood. The receptors derive from a woman aged 40-49 years in good health.

This clonotype was seen ten or more times. This chain links TRBV7-2 with TRBJ1-2; 8 bases align to TRBD1. The CDR3 covers 13 residues. The germline V gene encodes CDR1 SGHTA and CDR2 FQGNSA. The J segment lost 5 bases and the V segment lost 5 bases, leaving 4 bases of the junction unmatched. The CDR3 reads CASSPRTGYGYTF. CDR3 nucleotides: TGTGCCAGCAGCCCCCGGACAGGGTATGGCTACACCTTC.

The J gene is TRBJ1-4, the V gene TRBV28; D unresolved. Trimming took off 0 bases at V and 0 bases at J, with 8 bases between the two ends. Germline loops: CDR1 MDHEN, CDR2 SYDVKM. The CDR3 runs to 16 residues. This CDR3 is CASSLWTPATNEKLFF. The CDR3 DNA is TGTGCCAGCAGTTTATGGACACCTGCAACTAATGAAAAACTGTTTTTT.

This clonotype turned up a few times. The chain employs TRBV7-2 and TRBJ1-2, with D possibly matching TRBD1 (5 bases). Germline V gene data show CDR1 as SGHTA and CDR2 as FQGNSA. V lost 4 bases and J lost 3, with 9 bases in between. The CDR3 loop spans 13 amino acids. DNA for the CDR3: TGTGCCAGCAGCTCAAACAGGCACTATGGCTACACCTTC. Translating it yields CASSSNRHYGYTF.

The rearrangement uses TRBV5-1 and TRBJ2-1; 13 positions agree with TRBD2. The closer fit of TRBJ2-7 to the DNA end suggests the J call may be wrong. Germline V lookup: CDR1 SGHRS, CDR2 YFSETQ. The CDR3 spans 16 residues. This chain's CDR3 is CASSLLTSGGDNEQYF. CDR3 nucleotides: TGCGCCAGCAGCTTGCTAACTAGCGGGGGGGACAATGAGCAGTACTTC.

The sample holds one count of this clonotype. V is TRBV6-2 or TRBV6-3 and J is TRBJ1-5; D remains ambiguous. Trimming shortened V by 5 bases and J by 6 bases, and 11 bases separated the two germline ends. CDR1 is MNHEY, CDR2 SVGEGT, per germline. CDR3 length: 13 residues. Here the CDR3 DNA reads TGTGCCAGCAGTGAAGGGCAGATTCAGCCCCAGCATTTT. Residues: CASSEGQIQPQHF.